The source of this T cell receptor (beta chain) is a study of tumor and adjacent non-tumor tissue in lung cancer. About the research overall: Each sample yielded a few million productive TCRbeta reads on average.

No cell sorting was done before RNA was extracted from the tissue. Germline V gene lookup returns CDR1 SGHDT and CDR2 YYEEEE. This CDR3 contains 13 residues. The library came from three nested PCR rounds adapted from ARM-PCR protocols. TCRdb processed the multiplex PCR reads anew with MiXCR; each CDR3 protein has one entry. Among more than 85,000 distinct CDR3 sequences listed, 60% to 80% were seen once. As regards this clonotype: Its matching antigen is unknown. A clone one base away is much larger, so this may be a read error.

Study-level points and caveats: Tumor tissue had significantly higher TCR diversity than normal lung. In normal lung, the top 100 clones were significantly more dominant than in tumor.

The TCR was taken from a woman in her sixties with non-small cell lung cancer. V and J are TRBV5-6 and TRBJ2-1, with D maybe TRBD2 (6 bases). The sample taken for sequencing was lung tumor tissue. CDR3 sequence: CASRWGVYNEKFF. DNA of the CDR3: TGTGCCAGCAGATGGGGGGTCTACAATGAGAAGTTCTTC.